The present TCR beta chain was sequenced within a study of blood T cell repertoires in COVID-19 (dated by TCRdb to the early 2020s). Looking at the study overall: Samples from collaborators originated in the United States, Italy and Spain and spanned both the acute and convalescent phases of COVID-19. The sample metadata nearly always contained a de-identified subject ID, COVID-19 status, age in years and sex. The material from the prospective study consisted of cDNA or gDNA derived from T cells, B-cell-depleted T cells, or PBMCs. HLA class I and class II types, where available, came from metadata supplied by the sample provider rather than from assay-based typing. The samples were drawn from two sources: the first 160 participants of the ongoing ImmuneRACE study, and fewer than 1,500 subjects contributed by 6 global collaborators. The repertoires were released in a freely available public database meant as a resource for research on the immune response to SARS-CoV-2. Subjects who had been exposed to COVID-19, were actively infected with it, or had recovered from it provided the deeply sampled blood TCRbeta repertoires that made up the dataset.

What the authors observed across the whole study: The amount of clinical and demographic metadata varied by source and participant and was provided uncurated.

With respect to this clone: Its antigen is unknown. Base qualities are missing; no much larger clone stands one base away.

Each collaborating institution followed its own protocols to collect whole blood in K2EDTA tubes. For TCRbeta analysis, collaborators shipped samples as frozen whole blood, isolated PBMCs, or DNA extracted from either of those sample types. TCRbeta CDR3 regions were amplified from genomic DNA using the immunoSEQ Assay, a bias-controlled multiplex PCR. The authors' pipeline ran thus. Within the assay, amplification of reference gene primers was used to estimate how many nucleated cells each sample contained. To quantify the absolute abundance of each unique TCRbeta CDR3 rearrangement, sequence reads were collapsed and filtered. For each sample, productive Simpson clonality was calculated by taking the square root of Simpson's diversity index across productive rearrangements. Not all clones reach the TCRdb copy of this immuneACCESS table, which keeps in-frame sequences only. Checked studies attribute under half of the gap to unresolved V genes and leave the rest unexplained. The DNA gave D and trimming, while V, J and clone size come from that table. The sample records about 190,000 clones, roughly 89% of which are singletons. The top ten clones comprise 6.7% of the sample.

This TCR derives from a middle-aged man with acute or convalescent COVID-19. The source material was peripheral blood.

At the DNA level, the sequence is TGCGCCAGCAGCTTGGCGGGTCGACTAGCGGGGGGGCAGGGCAATGAGCAGTTCTTC. It translates as CASSLAGRLAGGQGNEQFF. The rearranged chain carries TRBV5-1 and TRBJ2-1, and 14 bases in between align with TRBD2. As encoded in the germline V gene, CDR1 is SGHRS while CDR2 is YFSETQ. The CDR3 covers 19 residues, taking in both the cysteine and the phenylalanine. Just the 57-base CDR3 DNA is kept, in frame starting at base 1. V trim: 0 bases; J trim: 6 bases; unmatched bases: 11.